This TCR beta chain was captured in a study of beta chain features in type 1 diabetes. This CDR3 is 13 amino acids long. The germline V gene has CDR1 KGHSH and CDR2 LQKENI. V gave up 3 bases and J gave up 6 bases, with 10 bases separating them. This clone has a handful of counts. The antigen is unknown. General study findings and limits: All four CD4+ subsets of Type 1 diabetes patients contained TCRB CDR3s that were moderately but significantly shorter. Fewer insertions but more deletions were seen at VDJ junctions in type 1 diabetes patients.

The isolated RNA, all of it, was reverse transcribed, so expressed TCRB transcripts were what got sequenced. Clones were sequenced by immunoSEQ multiplex PCR, and TCRdb holds only the in-frame ones, with some missing. Of about 340,000 clones in the sample, about 14% were seen once. The V and J genes are TRBV18 and TRBJ2-3; a weak D match, TRBD1 (6 bases). The sample was naive CD4+ T cells from blood. The TCR comes from a woman between 18 and 29 years old with type 1 diabetes. CDR3 residues: CASSPTGLDTQYF. In DNA form, the CDR3 reads TGTGCCAGCTCACCTACAGGGTTGGATACGCAGTATTTT. The full variable domain, its missing parts supplied by reference TRBV18 and TRBJ2-3, is NAGVMQNPRHLVRRRGQEARLRCSPMKGHSHVYWYRQLPEEGLKFMVYLQKENIIDESGMPKERFSAEFPKEGPSILRIQQVVRGDSAAYFCASSPTGLDTQYFGPGTRLTVL.